This T cell receptor beta chain was retrieved from a study of T cells after yellow fever vaccination. In the study overall: Low-cell-number fractions were prepared with SMART-Seq v4 Ultra Low Input.

The CDR3 length is 12 residues. Between the trimmed V and J ends, which lost 4 bases and 6 bases, there was a span of 9 bases. Synthesis of TCR cDNA relied on 5'RACE template switching, which attached a universal primer site and UMIs. TCRdb re-called the 5' RACE reads with MiXCR, one entry per CDR3 protein. The sample contains under 700,000 distinct CDR3 sequences, less than 20% of which appear only once. Notes on the study in general: Just a small share of clonotypes turned up in the CD4 compartment as well as the CD8 compartment. Detected again after the booster were most primary-vaccination clones, at 96% CD4 and 70% to 90% CD8.

This clonotype has at least ten counts. The antigen remains unidentified. Specimen: PBMCs, collected around 5 days after the first yellow fever vaccination. The chain carries TRBV12-3 or TRBV12-4 and TRBJ1-1; maybe TRBD1 (6 bases). This sequence was found in a young man who received the YFV17D yellow fever vaccine. In DNA, the CDR3 is TGTGCCAGCAGTTGGGGGCGTTCTGAAGCTTTCTTT. Protein product: CASSWGRSEAFF.